Listed below are T cell receptor beta chains from one sample, sequenced in a study of T cell responses to AZD1222 COVID-19 vaccine. TCRdb keeps only in-frame clones here, not all; method: immunoSEQ multiplex PCR. The repertoire has around 89,000 clones, approximately 91% of them found once; the top ten carry 20% to 25%. This specimen was peripheral blood, taken on day 0 of AZD1222 vaccination. These receptors were collected from an adult in good health. The CDR3 runs from the conserved cysteine through the conserved F or W. Fields, in order: clone size, J gene, V gene, D gene, CDR3 protein, CDR3 DNA. The D gene is left open where the match is weak. A row's size may be missing; if present it is once, few, many or a size class.

. | TRBJ1-2 | TRBV7-2 | . | CASSLEMTGLYGYTF | TGTGCCAGCAGCTTAGAAATGACAGGCCTCTATGGCTACACCTTC
once | TRBJ1-2 | TRBV7-9 | TRBD1 | CASSPLGTGYGYTF | TGTGCCAGCAGCCCACTAGGGACAGGGTATGGCTACACCTTC
. | TRBJ2-2 | TRBV9 | . | CASSVGGAAANTGELFF | TGTGCCAGCAGCGTAGGGGGGGCAGCCGCGAACACCGGGGAGCTGTTTTTT
. | TRBJ2-6 | TRBV9 | . | CASSVDARVDSGANVLTF | TGTGCCAGCAGCGTAGATGCCAGGGTCGACTCTGGGGCCAACGTCCTGACTTTC
once | TRBJ2-3 | TRBV4-1 | TRBD1 | CASSQVGQGSDTQYF | TGCGCCAGCAGCCAAGTAGGACAGGGGTCAGATACGCAGTATTTT
. | TRBJ2-1 | TRBV9 | TRBD2 | CASSVGGLAGSIYNEQFF | TGTGCCAGCAGCGTAGGAGGGCTAGCGGGCTCCATCTACAATGAGCAGTTCTTC
. | TRBJ1-1 | TRBV28 | . | CASSTFHRVLGGGAFF | TGTGCCAGCAGTACATTTCACAGGGTCCTCGGGGGGGGAGCTTTCTTT
. | TRBJ1-2 | TRBV12-3/TRBV12-4 | . | CASTSGGRGGYTF | TGTGCCAGCACCTCGGGGGGGCGGGGTGGCTACACCTTC
. | TRBJ1-3 | TRBV10-3 | TRBD1 | CAISEGTGSGGTIYF | TGTGCCATCAGTGAGGGGACAGGGTCGGGAGGCACCATATATTTT
few | TRBJ1-2 | TRBV7-2 | TRBD1 | CASSLARQGVHGYTF | TGTGCCAGCAGCTTAGCGCGGCAGGGGGTCCATGGCTACACCTTC
. | TRBJ1-1 | TRBV11-2 | . | CASSLRWGVSNTEAFF | TGTGCCAGCAGCTTAAGGTGGGGGGTCTCGAACACTGAAGCTTTCTTT
. | TRBJ2-1 | TRBV9 | . | CASSVDPGTAREQFF | TGTGCCAGCAGCGTAGATCCCGGAACAGCCCGTGAGCAGTTCTTC
. | TRBJ2-1 | TRBV27 | TRBD1 | CASSLLVRGLNEQFF | TGTGCCAGCAGTTTATTGGTCAGGGGGTTGAATGAGCAGTTCTTC
. | TRBJ1-4 | TRBV19 | . | CAGRTNEKLFF | TGTGCCGGGAGAACTAATGAAAAACTGTTTTTT
. | TRBJ2-2 | TRBV7-8 | . | CASTQRGRPRTGELFF | TGTGCCAGCACCCAACGAGGGAGGCCCCGAACCGGGGAGCTGTTTTTT
. | TRBJ2-5 | TRBV27 | . | CASSLSPWGPETQYF | TGTGCCAGCAGTTTATCGCCTTGGGGCCCCGAGACCCAGTACTTC